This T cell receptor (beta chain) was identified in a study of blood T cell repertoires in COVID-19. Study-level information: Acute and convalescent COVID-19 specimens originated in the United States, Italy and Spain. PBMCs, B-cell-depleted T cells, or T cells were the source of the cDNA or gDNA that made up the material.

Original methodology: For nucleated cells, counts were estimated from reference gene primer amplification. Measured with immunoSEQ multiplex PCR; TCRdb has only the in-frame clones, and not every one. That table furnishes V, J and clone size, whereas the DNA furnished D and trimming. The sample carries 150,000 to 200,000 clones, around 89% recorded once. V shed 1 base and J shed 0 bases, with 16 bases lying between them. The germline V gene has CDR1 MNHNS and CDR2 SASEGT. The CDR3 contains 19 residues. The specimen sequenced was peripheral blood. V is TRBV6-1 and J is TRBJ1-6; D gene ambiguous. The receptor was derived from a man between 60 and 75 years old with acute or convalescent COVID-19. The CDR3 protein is CASSEGFLVLSSYNSPLHF. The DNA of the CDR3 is TGTGCCAGCAGTGAAGGTTTTCTTGTACTGAGCTCCTATAATTCACCCCTCCACTTT.